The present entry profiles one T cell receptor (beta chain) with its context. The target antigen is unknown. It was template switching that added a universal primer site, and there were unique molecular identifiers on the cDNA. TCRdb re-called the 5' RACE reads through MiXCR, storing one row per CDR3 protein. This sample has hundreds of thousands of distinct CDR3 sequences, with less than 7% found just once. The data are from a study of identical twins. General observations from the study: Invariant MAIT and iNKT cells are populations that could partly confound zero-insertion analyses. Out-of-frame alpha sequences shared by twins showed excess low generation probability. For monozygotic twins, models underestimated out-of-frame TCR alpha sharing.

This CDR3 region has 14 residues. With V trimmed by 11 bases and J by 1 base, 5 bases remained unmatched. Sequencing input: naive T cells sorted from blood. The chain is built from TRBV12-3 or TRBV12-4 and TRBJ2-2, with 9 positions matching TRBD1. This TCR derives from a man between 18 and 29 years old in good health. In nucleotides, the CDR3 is TGTGCCTCGGGGGGACAGGGGAACACCGGGGAGCTGTTTTTT. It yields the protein CASGGQGNTGELFF.